This TCR beta chain was documented in a study of early T cells in non-severe SARS-CoV-2 infection. Turning to the study itself: The study sequenced bulk RNA from unsorted whole blood, with chains unpaired.

This clonotype was observed a handful of times. The antigen is undetermined. Points from the study as a whole: Sequences matched to VDJdb favored anti-spike CD8 responses, while private and CD4 specificities were missed.

V lost 5 bases and J 3 bases, leaving 8 bases between the germline ends. CDR3 length: 12 residues. The V gene's germline CDR1 is SGHTA and CDR2 FQGNSA. The library protocol tagged individual cDNA molecules with unique molecular identifiers. TCRdb called the 5' RACE reads again in MiXCR, with one record for every CDR3 protein. The sample shows tens of thousands of distinct CDR3 sequences, around 5.2% of them seen only once. The chain combines TRBV7-2 with TRBJ2-7; D unresolved. Sequencing was performed on whole blood. The source of this sequence is an adult who was a healthcare worker with PCR-confirmed SARS-CoV-2 infection or an uninfected control (not recorded which). The CDR3 coding sequence is TGTGCCAGCAGCCATAACAGCTACGAGCAGTACTTC. Translation gives CASSHNSYEQYF.